This T cell receptor (beta chain) was sequenced during a study of tumor-infiltrating lymphocytes in localized non-small cell lung cancer (dated by TCRdb to 2020 to 2023). Notes on the research overall: Patients whose samples were collected after neoadjuvant chemotherapy, as well as both smokers and never-smokers and several histologies, were included in the cohort. The paired tumor versus uninvolved lung comparison of immunoSEQ T-cell fraction included 55 patients. Flow cytometry, multiplex immunofluorescence, RNA-seq, exome sequencing and proteomics were applied to the same patients as TCR sequencing, which was one of several integrated assays. The overall ICON cohort comprised over 140 surgical patients with localized non-small cell lung cancer whose tumors were resected. Each patient contributed resected tumor tissue and uninvolved lung tissue from the same patient, described as non-adjacent to the tumor. The paper's findings and limits, for the study overall: Because different pieces of the same tissue were used for different assays, technical variation could not be separated from intratumor heterogeneity. The TCR-derived T-cell fraction showed no difference between the flow cytometry-defined immunotypes IM1 (good prognosis) and IM2 (poor prognosis). Recurrence-free survival showed no association with tumor T-cell fraction measured by TCR sequencing (p = 0.61). Consistent with immunofluorescence CD3 counts, TCRbeta sequencing supported greater T cell infiltration in tumors than in uninvolved lung tissue. Since assay coverage differed from patient to patient depending on how much tissue was available, TCR sequencing was done for only a subset of the cohort.

TCR sequencing with the immunoSEQ assay provided the T-cell fraction in tumor and uninvolved lung tissue. From the authors' description of their analysis: To analyze survival, patients were divided into a high T-cell fraction group (upper tertile) and a low T-cell fraction group (lower two tertiles), and the two groups were compared using a log-rank test. A signed-rank test was used to test differences in T-cell fraction between paired tumor and uninvolved lung samples. TCRdb carries this immuneACCESS record with in-frame sequences only. Its versions omit some clonotypes, under half of them owing to an unresolved V gene in the studies checked, with the rest unexplained. D and trimming come from the DNA, and the V and J calls and clone size come from that table. Within this sample are roughly 5,800 clones, with 81% of them counted one time only. Around a tenth of the sample is held by the ten biggest clonotypes.

This clone was counted once. Its antigen has not been determined. One base away there is no much larger clone; base qualities are not given. The first patient joined ICON in 2016, and enrollment wrapped up when the last patient was enrolled in the second half of 2018. In a subcohort of 76 patients, fresh tumor and matched uninvolved tissue were collected for in-depth immune analyses, with TCR sequencing among those analyses. TCR sequencing was performed on DNA isolated from bulk tissue, without cell sorting. CDR1 and CDR2 are drawn from the germline V gene: SGHTA, FQGNSA. Trimming takes 6 bases off V and 5 bases off J; junction bases not matched to a gene: 7. From its cysteine to its phenylalanine, the CDR3 spans 15 amino acids. CDR3 DNA is the only sequence kept; it has 45 bases, read in frame from the first base.

The chain was built from TRBV7-2 and TRBJ2-5, with TRBD2 matching 12 junction bases. This TCR came from a human donor with non-small cell lung cancer. The sequencing input was lung tumor tissue. The CDR3 is CASRTSGGRRETQYF. The DNA sequence follows: TGTGCCAGCAGGACTAGCGGGGGAAGAAGGGAGACCCAGTACTTC.